The clone carrying this T cell receptor (beta chain) was seen repeatedly, ten times or more. This entry belongs to a study of T cells in Graves' hyperthyroidism and ophthalmopathy. CDR1 is SGHRS, CDR2 YFSETQ, per germline. The CDR3 loop spans 14 amino acids. V shed 0 bases and J shed 3 bases, with 9 bases lying between them. RNA transcripts were the template for amplifying TCR beta CDR3 regions. First-round RT-PCR of the TCR CDR3 relied on the HTBI primer set. In TCRdb, the multiplex PCR reads were re-called with MiXCR into one record per CDR3 protein. The sample has hundreds of thousands of distinct CDR3 sequences, over 35% seen once; the top ten hold around 10%.

What was sequenced was blood. The receptor was derived from a man younger than 35 with Graves' hyperthyroidism. This rearrangement joins TRBV5-1 to TRBJ1-1; unclear D gene. The CDR3 reads CASSLEIVDTEAFF. Here the CDR3 DNA reads TGCGCCAGCAGCTTGGAAATCGTGGACACTGAAGCTTTCTTT.